Sequencing of this T cell receptor beta chain was carried out in a study of early T cells in non-severe SARS-CoV-2 infection. Germline V gives CDR1 GTSNPN, CDR2 SVGIG (reference sequence). The trim removed 2 bases at V and 4 bases at J, leaving 7 bases unmatched. The CDR3 extends over 15 amino acids. Molecules of cDNA were individually given unique molecular identifiers that were attached to them. MiXCR, applied by TCRdb to the 5' RACE reads, yields one record per CDR3 protein. In the table there are approximately 47,000 distinct CDR3 sequences, less than 10% of which are singletons. The sequence came from an adult who was a healthcare worker with PCR-confirmed SARS-CoV-2 infection or an uninfected control (not recorded which). The specimen was whole blood, collected at baseline. The chain links TRBV30 to TRBJ2-7; 11 positions match TRBD2. DNA of the CDR3: TGTGCCTGGAGTCCACTAGCGGGGGCCCATTACGAGCAGTACTTC. It translates to CAWSPLAGAHYEQYF. Looking up the rest from reference TRBV30 and TRBJ2-7 gives the full variable domain: SQTIHQWPATLVQPVGSPLSLECTVEGTSNPNLYWYRQAAGRGLQLLFYSVGIGQISSEVPQNLSASRPQDRQFILSSKKLLLSDSGFYLCAWSPLAGAHYEQYFGPGTRLTVT.